The 15 T cell receptor beta chains listed next were all sequenced from one sample in a study of vaccination and CD4 T cells after COVID-19. Scientists ran DNA taken from cultured CD4+ T cells through the Oncomine TCR Beta short-read assay for sequencing. TCRdb passed the PCR reads through MiXCR, listing each CDR3 protein once. Of approximately 11,000 distinct CDR3 sequences in the sample, over 25% were seen once. The treatment here: approximately nine-day PBMC culture with coronavirus spike peptide pools or control peptides (ViraFEST assay). These receptors have no identified antigens. The input for sequencing was CD4+ T cells from blood, cultured in vitro, taken after SARS-CoV-2 vaccination. The receptors here all came from a human donor who had recovered from COVID-19.

This sequence joins TRBV11-3 and TRBJ1-1, with D unresolved. V shed 0 bases and J shed 1 base, with 12 bases lying between them. Germline loops: CDR1 SGHNT, CDR2 YENEEA. CDR3 length: 16 amino acids. CDR3: CASSLDQPEENTEAFF. The CDR3 DNA follows: TGTGCCAGCAGCTTAGATCAGCCGGAAGAGAACACTGAAGCTTTCTTT.

The genes are TRBV29-1 and TRBJ2-7; the match to TRBD1 covers 7 bases. After removal of 0 bases from V and 5 bases from J, the junction contained 7 bases not matched to a gene. Germline V gene data show CDR1 as SQVTM and CDR2 as ANQGSEA. The CDR3 runs 14 residues. Here the CDR3 reads CSVEDWTGNHEQYF. The DNA for the CDR3 is TGCAGCGTTGAAGACTGGACAGGCAACCACGAGCAGTACTTC.

V usage is TRBV20-1 and J usage is TRBJ1-6; 7 bases agree with TRBD1. This CDR3 region has 13 residues. Germline V gene data show CDR1 as DFQATT and CDR2 as SNEGSKA (reference sequence). V was clipped by 3 bases and J by 8 bases; unmatched bases: 4. CDR3 protein: CSASSQGDSPLHF. The CDR3, as DNA: TGCAGTGCTAGTAGCCAGGGGGATTCACCCCTCCACTTT.

The V and J genes are TRBV18 and TRBJ1-1; 8 bases fit TRBD1. V was pared by 5 bases and J by 0 bases, with 14 bases of the junction left unmatched. Per the germline V gene, CDR1 is KGHSH and CDR2 is LQKENI. There are 18 residues in the CDR3. Written as DNA, the CDR3 is TGTGCCAGCTCAGCCAGACAGGGGAGTATGGGAATGAACACTGAAGCTTTCTTT. Translation gives CASSARQGSMGMNTEAFF.

V gene TRBV6-5 combines with J gene TRBJ1-3; a possible D gene is TRBD1 (6 bases). The length of the CDR3 is 15 residues. Trimming removed 4 bases from V and 4 bases from J, with 14 bases in between. Looked up from germline, CDR1 is MNHEY and CDR2 is SVGAGI. CDR3 coding DNA: TGTGCCAGCAGTTGGACAACTAGGGGGGGAAACACCATATATTTT. It is translated as CASSWTTRGGNTIYF.

The table lists this clonotype with a few counts. The V and J genes are TRBV20-1 and TRBJ1-6; a weak D match, TRBD1 (6 bases). Between the trimmed V and J ends, which lost 5 bases and 8 bases, there was a span of 13 bases. The germline V gene encodes CDR1 DFQATT and CDR2 SNEGSKA (reference sequence). The CDR3 spans 13 residues. The CDR3 nucleotides are TGCAGTGCTCCTCAGACAGGTTATTCACCCCTCCACTTT. This codes for CSAPQTGYSPLHF.

The chain recombines TRBV19 with TRBJ2-3, with TRBD1 matching 9 bases. Trimming removed 5 bases from V and 5 bases from J; junction bases left unmatched: 14. The CDR3 covers 17 residues. Per germline, CDR1 LNHDA and CDR2 SQIVND (reference sequence). The CDR3 bases are TGTGCCAGTAGTCCAAGGACAGGGGCGAAGATAATAGATACGCAGTATTTT. Translation gives CASSPRTGAKIIDTQYF.

The genes are TRBV18 and TRBJ1-1; 8 bases fit TRBD1. Trimming removed 1 base from V and 1 base from J; junction bases left unmatched: 5. This CDR3 contains 16 residues. Germline V gene data show CDR1 as KGHSH and CDR2 as LQKENI. As DNA, the CDR3 is TGTGCCAGCTCACCACGACAGGGGAGTACGAACACTGAAGCTTTCTTT. It codes for CASSPRQGSTNTEAFF.

The rearrangement links TRBV7-9 to TRBJ2-7; 10 bases map to TRBD2. The length of the CDR3 is 16 residues. Germline CDR1 reads SEHNR; CDR2 reads FQNEAQ (reference sequence). The V segment lost 5 bases and the J segment 2 bases; nucleotides outside the gene matches: 9. This CDR3 reads CASSLRSGRQTYEQYF. The DNA of the CDR3 is TGTGCCAGCAGCCTCCGTAGCGGGAGGCAGACCTACGAGCAGTACTTC.

The chain uses TRBV20-1 and TRBJ2-3; D remains unclear. The germline V gene has CDR1 DFQATT and CDR2 SNEGSKA (reference sequence). Trimming pared 5 bases from V and 8 bases from J, leaving 11 bases between. This CDR3 spans 11 amino acids. Here the CDR3 DNA reads TGCAGTGCTCTGGCTGGCCTTACGCAGTATTTT. Its protein product is CSALAGLTQYF.

There are a few counts of this clonotype. The CDR3 coding sequence is TGTGCCAGCAGCTACCCCAGGGAGGGCTACACCTTC. Amino acids: CASSYPREGYTF. The J gene is TRBJ1-2, the V gene TRBV7-2, with D perhaps TRBD1 (5 bases). The CDR3 contains 12 residues. Per germline, CDR1 SGHTA and CDR2 FQGNSA. Trimming took 4 bases from V and 8 from J, leaving 11 bases between them. The full variable domain, with the rest looked up from reference TRBV7-2 and TRBJ1-2, is GAGVSQSPSNKVTEKGKDVELRCDPISGHTALYWYRQSLGQGLEFLIYFQGNSAPDKSGLPSDRFSAERTGGSVSTLTIQRTQQEDSAVYLCASSYPREGYTFGSGTRLTVV.

The chain links TRBV6-1 to TRBJ2-4; the D is unclear. Germline V gene sequence: CDR1 MNHNS, CDR2 SASEGT. The CDR3 extends over 13 amino acids. Trimming pared 6 bases from V and 2 bases from J, leaving 8 bases between. The CDR3 here is CASRAGSKNIQYF. As DNA, the CDR3 is TGTGCCAGCAGGGCCGGGTCCAAAAACATTCAGTACTTC.

The chain joins TRBV28 to TRBJ1-1; D is undetermined. V lost 3 bases to trimming and J lost 9 bases, with 8 bases between them. The V gene's germline CDR1 is MDHEN and CDR2 SYDVKM. The CDR3 totals 11 residues. CDR3 DNA sequence: TGTGCCAGCAGTTTGGGCAGACAAGCTTTCTTT. Its translation: CASSLGRQAFF. Using reference TRBV28 and TRBJ1-1 for the parts outside the CDR3, the full variable domain is DVKVTQSSRYLVKRTGEKVFLECVQDMDHENMFWYRQDPGLGLRLIYFSYDVKMKEKGDIPEGYSVSREKKERFSLILESASTNQTSMYLCASSLGRQAFFGQGTRLTVV.

The V call is TRBV6-1, the J call TRBJ2-1, with D possibly TRBD2 on 5 matching bases. The CDR3 has 13 residues. From germline, CDR1 is MNHNS and CDR2 SASEGT. Trimming cost V 0 bases and J 9 bases, with 9 bases left between them. Here the CDR3 DNA reads TGTGCCAGCAGTGAAGCGGGAGTTGCTGAGCAGTTCTTC. Translated: CASSEAGVAEQFF.

The V call is TRBV6-1, the J call TRBJ1-1; TRBD1 aligns across 7 bases. Germline V gene data show CDR1 as MNHNS and CDR2 as SASEGT. The V segment lost 6 bases and the J segment 0 bases; nucleotides outside the gene matches: 7. The CDR3 covers 15 residues. CDR3 sequence reads: CASRVQGVLNTEAFF. The CDR3 DNA is TGTGCCAGCAGGGTTCAGGGGGTGCTGAACACTGAAGCTTTCTTT.